Detailed here is one TCR beta chain. The antigen is unknown. The CDR3 spans 13 residues. V was clipped by 2 bases and J by 4 bases, with 8 bases between them. Looked up from germline, CDR1 is MNHEY and CDR2 is SVGAGI. Positively selected for CCR7, the CD45RO-negative cells used as naive CD8 cells excluded terminally differentiated effector memory CD45RA+ cells. The data originate from a study of shared clonotypes between healthy human individuals. The repertoire was sequenced with immunoSEQ multiplex PCR; TCRdb's copy has only in-frame clones and lacks some. The table shows almost 700,000 clones, with about 90% occurring only once. Study-level results: Compared with memory subsets, naive subsets generally had larger estimated richness. Blood alone was sampled, and tissue repertoires likely differ.

J is TRBJ1-2 and V is TRBV6-5; D is undetermined. The clonotype comes from a man younger than 45 in good health. The sequenced sample was naive CD8+ T cells sorted from blood. As DNA, the CDR3 is TGTGCCAGCAGTTACGCCCTAATCTATGGCTACACCTTC. Translation: CASSYALIYGYTF.